This passage covers 7 T cell receptor beta chains from one sample sequenced in a study of blood T cell repertoires in COVID-19. Libraries were prepared by immunoSEQ multiplex PCR; TCRdb keeps only in-frame clonotypes and omits some of them. The table lists about 120,000 clones, 60% to 80% of them singletons. Sequencing was done on a sample of peripheral blood. All receptors derive from a woman of 80 years or more with active or convalescent COVID-19.

V and J are TRBV5-5 and TRBJ1-1; 9 nucleotides match TRBD1. The CDR3 sequence is 16 residues long. Germline loops: CDR1 SGHKS, CDR2 YYEKEE (reference sequence). J gave up 3 bases and V 0 bases, and 6 bases lay outside the gene matches. The CDR3, as DNA: TGTGCCAGCAGCTTGGCCGCGACAGGGGGACACACTGAAGCTTTCTTT. It encodes CASSLAATGGHTEAFF.

The chain recombines TRBV7-9 with TRBJ2-1; no clear D. This CDR3 comprises 14 residues. Germline CDR1 reads SEHNR; CDR2 reads FQNEAQ (reference sequence). Trimming removed 3 bases from V and 0 bases from J, with 6 bases in between. CDR3 sequence: CASSFASSYNEQFF. The CDR3 DNA sequence: TGTGCCAGCAGCTTCGCGAGCTCCTACAATGAGCAGTTCTTC.

The rearrangement links TRBV25-1 to TRBJ2-5; 10 bases agree with TRBD1. Germline V lookup: CDR1 MGHDK, CDR2 SYGVNS. The CDR3 totals 15 residues. The V and J ends lost 3 bases and 4 bases, in that order; junction bases with no gene match: 5. CDR3 sequence (DNA): TGTGCCAGCAGTGATGACAGGGGGCCAGGAGAGACCCAGTACTTC. The encoded protein is CASSDDRGPGETQYF.

The J gene is TRBJ2-3, the V gene TRBV5-4, with 7 bases identical to TRBD2. The CDR3 is made up of 17 amino acids. V dropped 0 bases and J dropped 3; count of bases not matched to a gene: 10. CDR1 is SGHNT and CDR2 is YYREEE in the germline V gene (reference sequence). The DNA of the CDR3 is TGTGCCAGCAGCTTGGGGTTGCCGCGGGAGTATACAGATACGCAGTATTTT. Its protein product is CASSLGLPREYTDTQYF.

This clone has a handful of counts. The V gene is TRBV29-1, the J gene TRBJ2-5, with no clear D. This CDR3 is built from 15 residues. Trimming shortened V by 8 bases and J by 4 bases, and 23 bases separated the two germline ends. CDR1 is SQVTM, CDR2 ANQGSEA, per germline. The CDR3 loop reads CSTSPHARVGETQYF. In DNA form, the CDR3 reads TGCAGCACATCCCCGCACGCCCGGGTAGGAGAGACCCAGTACTTC.

This clone occurred a few times. The chain joins TRBV9 to TRBJ2-7; D is ambiguous. V was trimmed by 0 bases and J by 3 bases, leaving 13 bases between them. Germline CDR1 is SGDLS and CDR2 is YYNGEE. The CDR3 is 15 amino acids. This CDR3 reads CASSVDGSTYYEQYF. The CDR3 coding sequence is TGTGCCAGCAGCGTAGATGGTAGTACGTACTACGAGCAGTACTTC. The variable domain in full, with the rest retrieved from reference TRBV9 and TRBJ2-7, is DSGVTQTPKHLITATGQRVTLRCSPRSGDLSVYWYQQSLDQGLQFLIQYYNGEERAKGNILERFSAQQFPDLHSELNLSSLELGDSALYFCASSVDGSTYYEQYFGPGTRLTVT.

V usage is TRBV7-9 and J usage is TRBJ2-5; TRBD2 is a possible D gene (6 bases). Trimming took off 5 bases at V and 2 bases at J, with 15 bases between the two ends. CDR1 is SEHNR and CDR2 is FQNEAQ in the germline V gene (reference sequence). The CDR3 covers 15 residues. CDR3 residues: CASSLGLGGQETQYF. The DNA of the CDR3 is TGTGCCAGCAGCCTAGGGTTGGGAGGTCAAGAGACCCAGTACTTC.